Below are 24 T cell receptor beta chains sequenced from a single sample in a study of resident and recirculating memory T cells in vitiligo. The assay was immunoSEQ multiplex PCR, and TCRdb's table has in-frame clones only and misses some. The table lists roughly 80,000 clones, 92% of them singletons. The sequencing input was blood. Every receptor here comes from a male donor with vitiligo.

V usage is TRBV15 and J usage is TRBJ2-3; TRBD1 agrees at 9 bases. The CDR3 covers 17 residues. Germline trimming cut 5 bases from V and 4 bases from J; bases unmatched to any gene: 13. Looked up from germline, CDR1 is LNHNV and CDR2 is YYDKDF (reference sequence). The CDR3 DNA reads TGTGCCACCAGCCGTACTACGACAGGGGGTGGGGCAGATACGCAGTATTTT. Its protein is CATSRTTTGGGADTQYF.

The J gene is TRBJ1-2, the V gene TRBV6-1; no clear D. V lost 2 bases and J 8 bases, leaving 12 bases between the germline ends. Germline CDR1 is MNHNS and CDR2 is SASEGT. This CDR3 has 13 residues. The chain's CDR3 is CASSEIGVEGYTF. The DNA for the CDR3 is TGTGCCAGCAGTGAAATCGGGGTTGAGGGCTACACCTTC.

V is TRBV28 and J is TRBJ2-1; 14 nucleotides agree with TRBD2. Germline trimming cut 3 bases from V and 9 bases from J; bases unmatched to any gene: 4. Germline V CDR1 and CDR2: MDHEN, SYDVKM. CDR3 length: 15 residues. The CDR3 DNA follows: TGTGCCAGCAGTTTGATTGGGACTAGCGGGAGTGAGCAGTTCTTC. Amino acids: CASSLIGTSGSEQFF.

CDR3 nucleotide sequence: TGCAGTGCTAGAGTAGGGAGCGAGCAGTACTTC. It translates to CSARVGSEQYF. This chain joins TRBV20-1 and TRBJ2-7, with a tentative D call TRBD2 (5 bases). The V gene lost 1 base and the J gene lost 6 bases, with 7 bases spanning the gap. This CDR3 is built from 11 residues. CDR1 is DFQATT and CDR2 is SNEGSKA in the germline V gene (reference sequence).

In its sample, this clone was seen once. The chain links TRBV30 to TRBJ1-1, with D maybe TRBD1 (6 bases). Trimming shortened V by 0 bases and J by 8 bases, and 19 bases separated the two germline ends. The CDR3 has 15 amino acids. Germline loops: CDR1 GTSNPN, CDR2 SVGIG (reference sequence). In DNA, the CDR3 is TGTGCCTGGAGTGTAGGAGCAGCGGTTAGGGGGGAAGCTTTCTTT. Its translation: CAWSVGAAVRGEAFF.

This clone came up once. The CDR3 spells CASNPDSNSNQPQHF. CDR3 nucleotides: TGTGCCAGCAACCCCGACAGCAATAGCAATCAGCCCCAGCATTTT. V is TRBV6-1 and J is TRBJ1-5, with D tentatively TRBD1 (5 bases). V was clipped by 7 bases and J by 0 bases, with 13 bases between them. The CDR3 spans 15 residues. The germline gives CDR1 MNHNS, CDR2 SASEGT.

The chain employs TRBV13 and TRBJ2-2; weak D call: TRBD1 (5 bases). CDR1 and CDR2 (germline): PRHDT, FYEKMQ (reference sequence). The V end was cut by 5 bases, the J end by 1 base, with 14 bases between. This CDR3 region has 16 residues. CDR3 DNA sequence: TGTGCCAGCAGCCCTCAGGGCGAGGAGAACACCGGGGAGCTGTTTTTT. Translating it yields CASSPQGEENTGELFF.

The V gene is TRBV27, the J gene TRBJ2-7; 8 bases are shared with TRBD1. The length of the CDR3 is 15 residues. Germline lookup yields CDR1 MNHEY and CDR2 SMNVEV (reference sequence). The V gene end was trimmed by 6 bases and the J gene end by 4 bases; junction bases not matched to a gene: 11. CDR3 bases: TGTGCCAGCAGGCCTCGACAGGGGTCAGGTTACGAGCAGTACTTC. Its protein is CASRPRQGSGYEQYF.

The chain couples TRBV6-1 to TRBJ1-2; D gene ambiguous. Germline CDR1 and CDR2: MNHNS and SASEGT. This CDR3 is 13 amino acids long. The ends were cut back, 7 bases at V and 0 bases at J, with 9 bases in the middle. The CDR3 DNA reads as TGTGCCAGCACCGAGGCAGCTAACTATGGCTACACCTTC. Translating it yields CASTEAANYGYTF.

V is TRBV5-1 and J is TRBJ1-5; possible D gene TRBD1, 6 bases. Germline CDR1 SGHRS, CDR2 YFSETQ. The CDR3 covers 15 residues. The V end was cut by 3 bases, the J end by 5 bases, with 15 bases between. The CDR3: CASSSEGHPYQPQHF. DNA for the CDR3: TGCGCCAGCAGCTCAGAGGGACACCCTTATCAGCCCCAGCATTTT. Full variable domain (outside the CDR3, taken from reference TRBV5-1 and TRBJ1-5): KAGVTQTPRYLIKTRGQQVTLSCSPISGHRSVSWYQQTPGQGLQFLFEYFSETQRNKGNFPGRFSGRQFSNSRSEMNVSTLELGDSALYLCASSSEGHPYQPQHFGDGTRLSIL.

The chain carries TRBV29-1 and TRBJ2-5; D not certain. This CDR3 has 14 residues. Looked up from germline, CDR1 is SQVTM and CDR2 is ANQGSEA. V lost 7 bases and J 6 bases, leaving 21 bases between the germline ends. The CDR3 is CSARLRSMRQTQYF. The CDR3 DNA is TGCAGCGCCCGCCTTCGCTCAATGAGGCAGACCCAGTACTTC.

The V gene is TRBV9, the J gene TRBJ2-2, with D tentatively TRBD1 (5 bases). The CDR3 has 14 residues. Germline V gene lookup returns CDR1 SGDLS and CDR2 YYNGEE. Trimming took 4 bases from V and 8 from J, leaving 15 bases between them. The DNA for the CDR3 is TGTGCCAGCAGCCCAGGGCAGAGTCAGGGGGAGCTGTTTTTT. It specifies CASSPGQSQGELFF.

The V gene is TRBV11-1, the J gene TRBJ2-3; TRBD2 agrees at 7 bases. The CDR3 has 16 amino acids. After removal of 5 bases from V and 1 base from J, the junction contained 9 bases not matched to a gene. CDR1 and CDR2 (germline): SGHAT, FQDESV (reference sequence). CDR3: CASSPPGRAGTDTQYF. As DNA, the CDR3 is TGTGCCAGCAGCCCCCCAGGGAGGGCGGGCACAGATACGCAGTATTTT. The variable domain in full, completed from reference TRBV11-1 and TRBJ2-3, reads EAEVAQSPRYKITEKSQAVAFWCDPISGHATLYWYRQILGQGPELLVQFQDESVVDDSQLPKDRFSAERLKGVDSTLKIQPAELGDSAMYLCASSPPGRAGTDTQYFGPGTRLTVL.

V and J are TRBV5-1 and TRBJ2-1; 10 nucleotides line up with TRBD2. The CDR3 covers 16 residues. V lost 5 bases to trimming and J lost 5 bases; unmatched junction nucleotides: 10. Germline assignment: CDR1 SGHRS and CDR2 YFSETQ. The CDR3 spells CASRHPLAGVDNEQFF. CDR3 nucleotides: TGCGCCAGCAGGCACCCGCTAGCGGGAGTGGACAATGAGCAGTTCTTC.

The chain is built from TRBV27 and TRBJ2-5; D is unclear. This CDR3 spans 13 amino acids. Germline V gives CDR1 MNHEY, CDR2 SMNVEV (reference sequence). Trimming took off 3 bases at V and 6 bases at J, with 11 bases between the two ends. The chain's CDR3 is CASSLLARQTQYF. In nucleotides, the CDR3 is TGTGCCAGCAGTTTGTTGGCGCGGCAGACCCAGTACTTC.

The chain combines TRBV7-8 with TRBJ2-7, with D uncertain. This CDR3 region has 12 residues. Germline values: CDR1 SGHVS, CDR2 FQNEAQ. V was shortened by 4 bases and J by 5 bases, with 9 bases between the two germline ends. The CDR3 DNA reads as TGTGCCAGCAGCTCCCCTTTCGACGAGCAGTACTTC. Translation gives CASSSPFDEQYF.

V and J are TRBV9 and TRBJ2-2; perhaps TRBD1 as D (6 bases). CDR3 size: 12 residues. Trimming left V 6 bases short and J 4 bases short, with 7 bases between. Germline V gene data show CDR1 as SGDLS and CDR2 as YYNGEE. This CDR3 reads CASKGGTGELFF. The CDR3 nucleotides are TGTGCCAGCAAAGGGGGCACCGGGGAGCTGTTTTTT.

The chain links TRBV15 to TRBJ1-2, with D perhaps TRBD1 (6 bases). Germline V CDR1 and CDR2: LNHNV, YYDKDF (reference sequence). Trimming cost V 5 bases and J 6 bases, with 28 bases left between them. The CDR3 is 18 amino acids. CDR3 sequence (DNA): TGTGCCACCAGCGGTGCCCCAGGGGCTCCCGCGTTGTTAAATGGCTACACCTTC. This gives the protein CATSGAPGAPALLNGYTF.

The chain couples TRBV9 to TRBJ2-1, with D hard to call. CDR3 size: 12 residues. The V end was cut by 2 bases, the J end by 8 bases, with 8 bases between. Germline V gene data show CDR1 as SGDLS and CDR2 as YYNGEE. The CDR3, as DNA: TGTGCCAGCAGCGTCGGAGATTATGAGCAGTTCTTC. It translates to CASSVGDYEQFF.

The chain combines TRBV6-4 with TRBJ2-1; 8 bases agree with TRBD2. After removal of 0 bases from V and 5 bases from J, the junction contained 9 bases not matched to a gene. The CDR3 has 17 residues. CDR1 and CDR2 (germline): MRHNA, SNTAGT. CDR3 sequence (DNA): TGTGCCAGCAGTGACTCTGCTGCTAGCGGGCAAGACAATGAGCAGTTCTTC. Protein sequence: CASSDSAASGQDNEQFF.

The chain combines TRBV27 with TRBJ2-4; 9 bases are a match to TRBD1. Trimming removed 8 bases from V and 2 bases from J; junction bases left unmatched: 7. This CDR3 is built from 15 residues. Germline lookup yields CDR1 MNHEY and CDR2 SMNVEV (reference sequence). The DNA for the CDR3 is TGTGCCAGCCAAACAGGGGGCGCATCCAAAAACATTCAGTACTTC. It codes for CASQTGGASKNIQYF.

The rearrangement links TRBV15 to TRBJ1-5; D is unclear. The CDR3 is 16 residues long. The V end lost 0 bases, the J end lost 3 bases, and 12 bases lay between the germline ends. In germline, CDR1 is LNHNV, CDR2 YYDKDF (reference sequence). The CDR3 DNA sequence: TGTGCCACCAGCAGAGATTCCGGCGGGGTCAATCAGCCCCAGCATTTT. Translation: CATSRDSGGVNQPQHF.

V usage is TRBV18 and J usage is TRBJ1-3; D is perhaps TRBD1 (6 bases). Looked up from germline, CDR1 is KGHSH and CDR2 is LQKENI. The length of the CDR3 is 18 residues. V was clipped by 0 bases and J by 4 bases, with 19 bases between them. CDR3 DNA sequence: TGTGCCAGCTCACCACCTACAAACAGGGTTAGGATAGGAAACACCATATATTTT. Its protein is CASSPPTNRVRIGNTIYF. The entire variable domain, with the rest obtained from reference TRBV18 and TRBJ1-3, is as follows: NAGVMQNPRHLVRRRGQEARLRCSPMKGHSHVYWYRQLPEEGLKFMVYLQKENIIDESGMPKERFSAEFPKEGPSILRIQQVVRGDSAAYFCASSPPTNRVRIGNTIYFGEGSWLTVV.

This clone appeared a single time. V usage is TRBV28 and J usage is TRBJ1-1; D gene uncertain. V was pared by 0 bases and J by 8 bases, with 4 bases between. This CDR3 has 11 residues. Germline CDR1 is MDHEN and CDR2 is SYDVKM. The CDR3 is CASSLWREAFF. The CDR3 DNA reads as TGTGCCAGCAGTTTATGGCGAGAAGCTTTCTTT. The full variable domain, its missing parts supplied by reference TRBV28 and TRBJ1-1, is DVKVTQSSRYLVKRTGEKVFLECVQDMDHENMFWYRQDPGLGLRLIYFSYDVKMKEKGDIPEGYSVSREKKERFSLILESASTNQTSMYLCASSLWREAFFGQGTRLTVV.